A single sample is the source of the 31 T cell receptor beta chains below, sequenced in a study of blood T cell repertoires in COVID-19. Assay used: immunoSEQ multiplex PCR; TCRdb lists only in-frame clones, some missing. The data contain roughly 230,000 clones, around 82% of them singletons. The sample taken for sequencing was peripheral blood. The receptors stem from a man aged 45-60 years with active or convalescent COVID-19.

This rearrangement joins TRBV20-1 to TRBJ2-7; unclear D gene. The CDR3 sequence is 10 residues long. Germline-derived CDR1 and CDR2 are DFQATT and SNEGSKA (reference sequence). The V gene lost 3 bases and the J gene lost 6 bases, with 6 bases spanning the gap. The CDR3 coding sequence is TGCAGTGCTAGTTACGGCGAGCAGTACTTC. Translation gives CSASYGEQYF.

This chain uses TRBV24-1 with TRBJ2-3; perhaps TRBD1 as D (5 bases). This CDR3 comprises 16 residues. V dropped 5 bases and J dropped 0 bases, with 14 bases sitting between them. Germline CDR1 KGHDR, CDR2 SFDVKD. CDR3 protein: CATSAPGFDSTDTQYF. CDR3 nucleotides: TGTGCCACCAGTGCGCCAGGGTTCGATAGCACAGATACGCAGTATTTT.

The CDR3 DNA reads TGTGCCATCAGTGAGTCGAGGTTAAGCAATCAGCCCCAGCATTTT. Translation: CAISESRLSNQPQHF. The chain carries TRBV10-3 and TRBJ1-5, with D unresolved. The CDR3 contains 15 residues. V was shortened by 0 bases and J by 1 base, with 7 bases between the two germline ends. Germline V CDR1 and CDR2: ENHRY, SYGVKD.

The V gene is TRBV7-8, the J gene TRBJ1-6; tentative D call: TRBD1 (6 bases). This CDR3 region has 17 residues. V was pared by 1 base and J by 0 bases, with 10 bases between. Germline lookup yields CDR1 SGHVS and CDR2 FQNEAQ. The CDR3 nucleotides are TGTGCCAGCAGCTTAGGGGGGGGCAACTCCTATAATTCACCCCTCCACTTT. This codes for CASSLGGGNSYNSPLHF.

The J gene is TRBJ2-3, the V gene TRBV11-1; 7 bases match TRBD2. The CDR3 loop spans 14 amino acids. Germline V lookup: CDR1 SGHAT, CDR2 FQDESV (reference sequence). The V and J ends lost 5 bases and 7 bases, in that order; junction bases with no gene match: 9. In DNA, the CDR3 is TGTGCCAGCAGCCGCCGGACTAGTTCGCATACGCAGTATTTT. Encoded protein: CASSRRTSSHTQYF. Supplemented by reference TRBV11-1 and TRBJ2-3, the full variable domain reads EAEVAQSPRYKITEKSQAVAFWCDPISGHATLYWYRQILGQGPELLVQFQDESVVDDSQLPKDRFSAERLKGVDSTLKIQPAELGDSAMYLCASSRRTSSHTQYFGPGTRLTVL.

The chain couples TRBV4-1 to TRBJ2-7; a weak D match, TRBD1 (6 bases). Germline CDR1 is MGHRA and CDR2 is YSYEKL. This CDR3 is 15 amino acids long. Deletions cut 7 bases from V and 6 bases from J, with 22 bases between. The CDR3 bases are TGCGCCAGCAAGGGGGTCGTGGCCGCGGAAGGCGAGCAGTACTTC. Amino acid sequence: CASKGVVAAEGEQYF.

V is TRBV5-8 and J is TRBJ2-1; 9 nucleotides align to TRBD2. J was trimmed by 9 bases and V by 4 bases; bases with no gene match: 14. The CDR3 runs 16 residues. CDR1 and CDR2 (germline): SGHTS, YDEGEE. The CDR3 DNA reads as TGTGCCAGCAGCGCGGCGCCGGGACTAGCTATAGGTGAGCAGTTCTTC. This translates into CASSAAPGLAIGEQFF.

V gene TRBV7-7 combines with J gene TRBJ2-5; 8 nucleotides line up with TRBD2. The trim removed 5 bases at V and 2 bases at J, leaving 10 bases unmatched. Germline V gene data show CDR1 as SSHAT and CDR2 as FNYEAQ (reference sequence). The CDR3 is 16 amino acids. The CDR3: CASSPGAGGGQETQYF. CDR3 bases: TGTGCCAGCAGCCCTGGGGCGGGGGGCGGACAAGAGACCCAGTACTTC.

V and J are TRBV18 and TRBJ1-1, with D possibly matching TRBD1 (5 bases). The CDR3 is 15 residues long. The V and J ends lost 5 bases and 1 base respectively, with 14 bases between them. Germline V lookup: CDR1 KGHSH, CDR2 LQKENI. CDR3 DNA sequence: TGTGCCAGCTCATCACGACAGACTTCGAACACTGAAGCTTTCTTT. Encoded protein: CASSSRQTSNTEAFF.

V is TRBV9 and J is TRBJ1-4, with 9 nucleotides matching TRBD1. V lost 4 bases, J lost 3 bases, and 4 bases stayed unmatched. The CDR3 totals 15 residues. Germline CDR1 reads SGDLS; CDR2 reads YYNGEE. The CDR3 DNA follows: TGTGCCAGCAGCCTGAGACAGGGGGCTAATGAAAAACTGTTTTTT. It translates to CASSLRQGANEKLFF.

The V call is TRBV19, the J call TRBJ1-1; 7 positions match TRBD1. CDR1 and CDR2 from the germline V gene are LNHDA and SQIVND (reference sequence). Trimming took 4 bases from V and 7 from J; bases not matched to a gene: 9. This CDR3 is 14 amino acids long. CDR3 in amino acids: CASSTIVTGDEAFF. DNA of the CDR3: TGTGCCAGTAGTACAATCGTTACAGGGGATGAAGCTTTCTTT.

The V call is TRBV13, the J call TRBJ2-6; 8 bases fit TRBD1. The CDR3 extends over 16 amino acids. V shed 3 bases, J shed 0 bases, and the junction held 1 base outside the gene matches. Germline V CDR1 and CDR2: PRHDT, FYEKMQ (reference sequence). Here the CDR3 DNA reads TGTGCCAGCAGCTTCGGGACAGGCTCTGGGGCCAACGTCCTGACTTTC. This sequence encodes CASSFGTGSGANVLTF.

Here the CDR3 reads CASSLTRGGPYNEQFF. The DNA of the CDR3 is TGTGCCAGCAGCTTAACGCGTGGGGGCCCCTACAATGAGCAGTTCTTC. The chain recombines TRBV7-3 with TRBJ2-1, with D possibly being TRBD1 (6 bases). The V gene lost 0 bases and the J gene lost 2 bases, with 11 bases spanning the gap. The CDR3 extends over 16 amino acids. Looked up from germline, CDR1 is SGHTA and CDR2 is FQGTGA.

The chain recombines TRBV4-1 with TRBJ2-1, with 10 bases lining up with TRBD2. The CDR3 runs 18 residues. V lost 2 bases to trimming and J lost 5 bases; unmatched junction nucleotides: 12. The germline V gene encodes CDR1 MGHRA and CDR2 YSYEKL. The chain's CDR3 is CASSQRPSGSGGDNEQFF. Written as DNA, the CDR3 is TGCGCCAGCAGCCAACGCCCTTCAGGGAGCGGGGGGGACAATGAGCAGTTCTTC.

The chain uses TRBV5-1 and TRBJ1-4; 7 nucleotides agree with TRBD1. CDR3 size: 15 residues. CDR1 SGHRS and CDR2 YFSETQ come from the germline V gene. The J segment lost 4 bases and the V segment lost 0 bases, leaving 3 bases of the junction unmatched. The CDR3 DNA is TGCGCCAGCAGCTTGGGGGACAGAGATAATGAAAAACTGTTTTTT. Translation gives CASSLGDRDNEKLFF.

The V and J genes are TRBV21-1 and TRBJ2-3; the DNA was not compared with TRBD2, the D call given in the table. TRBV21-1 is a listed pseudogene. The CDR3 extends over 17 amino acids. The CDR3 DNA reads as TGTGCCAGCAGCAAAGAAGGGCTAGCGGAAGGTCCAGATACGCAGTATTTT. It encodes CASSKEGLAEGPDTQYF.

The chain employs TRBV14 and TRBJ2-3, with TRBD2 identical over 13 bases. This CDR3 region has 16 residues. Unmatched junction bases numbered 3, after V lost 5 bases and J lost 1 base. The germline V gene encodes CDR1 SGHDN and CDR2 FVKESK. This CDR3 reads CASSYGTSGGTDTQYF. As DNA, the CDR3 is TGTGCCAGCAGCTACGGGACTAGCGGGGGCACAGATACGCAGTATTTT.

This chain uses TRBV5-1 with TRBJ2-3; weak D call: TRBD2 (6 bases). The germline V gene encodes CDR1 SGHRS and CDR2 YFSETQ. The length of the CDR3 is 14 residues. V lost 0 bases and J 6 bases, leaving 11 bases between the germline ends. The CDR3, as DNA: TGCGCCAGCAGCTTGGAAGCGGGCAGGGATACGCAGTATTTT. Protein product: CASSLEAGRDTQYF.

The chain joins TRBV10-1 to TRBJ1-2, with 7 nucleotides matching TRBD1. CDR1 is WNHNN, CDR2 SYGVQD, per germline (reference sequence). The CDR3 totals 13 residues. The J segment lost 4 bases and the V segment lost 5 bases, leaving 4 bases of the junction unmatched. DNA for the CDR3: TGCGCCAGCAGTCAGGGGGGCAGCTATGGCTACACCTTC. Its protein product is CASSQGGSYGYTF.

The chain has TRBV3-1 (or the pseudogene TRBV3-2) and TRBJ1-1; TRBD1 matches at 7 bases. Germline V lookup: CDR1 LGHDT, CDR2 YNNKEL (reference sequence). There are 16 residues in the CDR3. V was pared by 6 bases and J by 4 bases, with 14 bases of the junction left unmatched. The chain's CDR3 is CASSPHRGNVGTEAFF. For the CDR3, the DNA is TGTGCCAGCAGTCCCCACAGGGGAAACGTGGGCACTGAAGCTTTCTTT.

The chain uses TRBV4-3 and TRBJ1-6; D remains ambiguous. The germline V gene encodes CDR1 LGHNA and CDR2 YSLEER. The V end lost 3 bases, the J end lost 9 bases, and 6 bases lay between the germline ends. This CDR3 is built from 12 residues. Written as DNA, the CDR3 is TGCGCCAGCAGCCAGACGGGTTCACCCCTCCACTTT. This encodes CASSQTGSPLHF.

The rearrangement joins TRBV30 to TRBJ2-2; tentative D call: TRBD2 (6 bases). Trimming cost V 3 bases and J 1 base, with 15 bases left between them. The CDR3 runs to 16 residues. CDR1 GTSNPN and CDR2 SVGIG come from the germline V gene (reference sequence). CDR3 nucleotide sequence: TGTGCCTGGAGCGAAGGGAGGCAGGGGAACACCGGGGAGCTGTTTTTT. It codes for CAWSEGRQGNTGELFF.

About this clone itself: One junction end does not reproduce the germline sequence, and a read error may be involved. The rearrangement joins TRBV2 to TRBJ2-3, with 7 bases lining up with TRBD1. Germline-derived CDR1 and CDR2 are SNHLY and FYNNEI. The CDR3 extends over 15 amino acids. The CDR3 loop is CASSEDLSGGDTQYF. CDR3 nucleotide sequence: TGTGCCAGCAGCGAAGACCTCTCAGGGGGAGATACGCAGTATTTT. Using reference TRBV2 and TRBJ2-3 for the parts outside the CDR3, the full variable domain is EPEVTQTPSHQVTQMGQEVILRCVPISNHLYFYWYRQILGQKVEFLVSFYNNEISEKSEIFDDQFSVERPDGSNFTLKIRSTKLEDSAMYFCASSEDLSGGDTQYFGPGTRLTVL.

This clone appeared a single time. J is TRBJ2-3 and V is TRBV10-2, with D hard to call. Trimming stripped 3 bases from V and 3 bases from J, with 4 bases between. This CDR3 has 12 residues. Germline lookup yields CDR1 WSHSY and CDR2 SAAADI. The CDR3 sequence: CASSDFTDTQYF. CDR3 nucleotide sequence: TGCGCCAGCAGTGACTTTACAGATACGCAGTATTTT.

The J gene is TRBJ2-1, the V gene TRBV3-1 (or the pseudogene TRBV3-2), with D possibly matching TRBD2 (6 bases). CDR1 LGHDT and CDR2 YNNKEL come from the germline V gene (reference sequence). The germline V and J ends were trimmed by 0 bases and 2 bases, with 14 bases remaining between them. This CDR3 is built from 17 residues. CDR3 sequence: CASSQDGAGPTYNEQFF. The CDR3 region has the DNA TGTGCCAGCAGCCAAGATGGGGCGGGGCCCACCTACAATGAGCAGTTCTTC.

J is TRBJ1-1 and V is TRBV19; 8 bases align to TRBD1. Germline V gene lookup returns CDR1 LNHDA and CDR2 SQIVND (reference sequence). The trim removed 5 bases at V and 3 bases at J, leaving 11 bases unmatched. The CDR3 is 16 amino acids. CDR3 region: CASSFSRGQGYTEAFF. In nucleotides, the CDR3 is TGTGCCAGTAGTTTCTCCAGGGGGCAGGGATACACTGAAGCTTTCTTT.

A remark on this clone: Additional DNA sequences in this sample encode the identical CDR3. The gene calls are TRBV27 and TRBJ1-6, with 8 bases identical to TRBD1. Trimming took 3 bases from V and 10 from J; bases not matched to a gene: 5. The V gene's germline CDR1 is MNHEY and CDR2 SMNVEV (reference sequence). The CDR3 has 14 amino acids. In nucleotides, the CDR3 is TGTGCCAGCAGTTTTGGACAGGGCGGCTCACCCCTCCACTTT. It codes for CASSFGQGGSPLHF.

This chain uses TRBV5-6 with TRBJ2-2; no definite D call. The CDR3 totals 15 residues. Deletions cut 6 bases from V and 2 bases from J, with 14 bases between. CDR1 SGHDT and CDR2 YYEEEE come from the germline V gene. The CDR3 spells CASTVRLPNTGELFF. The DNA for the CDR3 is TGTGCCAGCACCGTGAGGCTTCCCAACACCGGGGAGCTGTTTTTT.

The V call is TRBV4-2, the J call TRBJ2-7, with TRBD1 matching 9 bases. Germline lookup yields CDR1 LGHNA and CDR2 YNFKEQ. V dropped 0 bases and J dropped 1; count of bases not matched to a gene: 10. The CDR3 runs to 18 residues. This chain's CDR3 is CASSQDLSGQGISYEQYF. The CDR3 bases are TGTGCCAGCAGCCAAGATCTAAGTGGACAGGGGATATCCTACGAGCAGTACTTC.

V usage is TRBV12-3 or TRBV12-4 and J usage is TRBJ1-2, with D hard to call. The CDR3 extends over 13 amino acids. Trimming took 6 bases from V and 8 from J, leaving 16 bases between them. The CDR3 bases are TGTGCCAGCAGCCCGGGGTCCCTTGCGGGCTACACCTTC. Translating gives CASSPGSLAGYTF.

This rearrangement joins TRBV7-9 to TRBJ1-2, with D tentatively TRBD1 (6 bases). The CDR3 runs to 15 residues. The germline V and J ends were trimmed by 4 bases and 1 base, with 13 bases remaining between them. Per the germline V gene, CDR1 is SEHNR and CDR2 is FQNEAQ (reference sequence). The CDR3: CASSSSDRLNYGYTF. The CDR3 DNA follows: TGTGCCAGCAGCTCGTCGGACAGACTTAACTATGGCTACACCTTC. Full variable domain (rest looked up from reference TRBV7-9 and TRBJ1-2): DTGVSQNPRHKITKRGQNVTFRCDPISEHNRLYWYRQTLGQGPEFLTYFQNEAQLEKSRLLSDRFSAERPKGSFSTLEIQRTEQGDSAMYLCASSSSDRLNYGYTFGSGTRLTVV.